The rows below give T cell receptor beta chains drawn from one sample of a study of beta chain features in type 1 diabetes. Assay: immunoSEQ multiplex PCR; the TCRdb copy retains only in-frame clones and omits some. The data contain a few hundred thousand clones, approximately 15% of them singletons. What was sequenced was naive CD4+ T cells from blood. Receptors were obtained from a man aged 25 to 45 in good health. The CDR3 runs from the conserved cysteine through the conserved F or W. The D gene is left open where the match is weak. Clone size is given for some rows only: seen once, a few or many times, or a class if the clone is expanded.

TRBV20-1,TRBJ2-5,-,few,TGCAGTGGATGGACCCAGTACTTC,CSGWTQYF
TRBV5-4,TRBJ1-5,-,few,TGTGCCAGCAGCTTCTCAGGACGAGGAATAAATCAGCCCCAGCATTTT,CASSFSGRGINQPQHF
TRBV9,TRBJ2-7,-,many,TGTGCCAGCCCCCGCTACGAGCAGTACTTC,CASPRYEQYF
TRBV9,TRBJ2-1,TRBD1,-,TGTGCCAGCAGCGCAGACTCAGGGGGCAACTATGAGCAGTTCTTC,CASSADSGGNYEQFF
TRBV14,TRBJ2-5,-,few,TGTGCCAGCAGCCCCGCGGGCAGTATCGCGGAGACCCAGTACTTC,CASSPAGSIAETQYF
TRBV29-1,TRBJ2-3,-,-,TGCAGCGTTGGGACGGGTGATACGCAGTATTTT,CSVGTGDTQYF
TRBV18,TRBJ2-1,-,few,TGTGCCAGCTCACTAAATCGACGAAATGAGCAGTTCTTC,CASSLNRRNEQFF
TRBV10-3,TRBJ1-3,-,-,TGTGCCATCAGTGTAAACTCTGGAAACACCATATATTTT,CAISVNSGNTIYF
TRBV7-9,TRBJ2-5,TRBD1,few,TGTGCCAGCAGCTTCCTCCTACGACAGGGGATAGAGACCCAGTACTTC,CASSFLLRQGIETQYF
TRBV18,TRBJ2-3,TRBD2,few,TGTGCCAGCTCACCACCGTTGCGGGGGGTCACAGATACGCAGTATTTT,CASSPPLRGVTDTQYF
TRBV18,TRBJ2-7,-,few,TGTGCCAGCTCACGCCGGGGTTACGAGCAGTACTTC,CASSRRGYEQYF
TRBV7-2,TRBJ2-5,-,few,TGTGCCAGCAGCTTACCAGGGATCCAGTACTTC,CASSLPGIQYF
TRBV2,TRBJ1-2,TRBD1,few,TGTGCCAGCAGCTTGGGACAGGGAGTGAGCGGCTACACCTTC,CASSLGQGVSGYTF
TRBV7-3,TRBJ2-1,-,-,TGTGCCAGCAGCAGAGGAGTTGGCGAGCAGTTCTTC,CASSRGVGEQFF
TRBV27,TRBJ1-1,TRBD1,-,TGTGCCAGCAGGTCACGAAGGACAGGGATGAACACTGAAGCTTTCTTT,CASRSRRTGMNTEAFF
TRBV19,TRBJ2-5,-,-,TGTGCCAGTAGTACAAGGATAACAGTTGGGGGGTACCAAGAGACCCAGTACTTC,CASSTRITVGGYQETQYF
TRBV9,TRBJ2-7,TRBD1,-,TGTGCCAGCAGCCCCCGGGACAGGGGAGGAAAAATCTACGAGCAGTACTTC,CASSPRDRGGKIYEQYF
TRBV14,TRBJ2-1,-,many,TGTGCCAGCAGCCAAGAGGGACTTTCGGGACACAATGAGCAGTTCTTC,CASSQEGLSGHNEQFF
TRBV30,TRBJ2-1,TRBD2,-,TGTGCCTCGACCGGGAGGAGCTCCTACAATGAGCAGTTCTTC,CASTGRSSYNEQFF
TRBV14,TRBJ2-2,-,-,TGTGCCAGCAGCCAAGACCTGGGCACCGGGGAGCTGTTTTTT,CASSQDLGTGELFF
TRBV30,TRBJ2-3,TRBD2,-,TGTGCCTGGAGTGAACTAGCGGGAGTCATGGATACGCAGTATTTT,CAWSELAGVMDTQYF
TRBV14,TRBJ1-1,-,-,TGTGCCAGCAGCCAAGATCTCGAGCATATGAACACTGAAGCTTTCTTT,CASSQDLEHMNTEAFF
TRBV4-3,TRBJ2-5,-,-,TGCGCCAGCAGCCTTGACGAGCAAGAGACCCAGTACTTC,CASSLDEQETQYF
TRBV19,TRBJ1-5,-,few,TGTGCCAGTAGCTCGGGGCCCCGAACGGCCCAGCATTTT,CASSSGPRTAQHF
TRBV25-1,TRBJ1-6,-,-,TGTGCCAGCAGTGATAGTCCCTATAATTCACCCCTCCACTTT,CASSDSPYNSPLHF
TRBV9,TRBJ2-1,-,few,TGTGCCAGCAGCGTAGGATCGACAGGTGAAAGTGAGCAGTTCTTC,CASSVGSTGESEQFF
TRBV9,TRBJ1-1,TRBD1,few,TGTGCCAGCAGCCTCACAGGGGTTTTGAACACTGAAGCTTTCTTT,CASSLTGVLNTEAFF
TRBV30,TRBJ1-5,-,few,TGTGCCGCCACTCGGTTCGGGGGGGACGGCACCCAGTCCCAGCATTTT,CAATRFGGDGTQSQHF
TRBV5-4,TRBJ2-5,TRBD1,-,TGTGCCAGCCATCGGGACAGGGGGACTCAAGAGACCCAGTACTTC,CASHRDRGTQETQYF
TRBV6-5,TRBJ2-1,TRBD1,-,TGTGCCAGCAGTCCCGGGACAGTTCGCTACAATGAGCAGTTCTTC,CASSPGTVRYNEQFF
TRBV13,TRBJ2-7,-,few,TGTGCCAGCAGCAGAGCCGGCGAGCAGTACTTC,CASSRAGEQYF
TRBV11-3,TRBJ2-1,-,-,TGTGCCAGCGGCGGCTACAATGAGCAGTTCTTC,CASGGYNEQFF
TRBV11-2,TRBJ1-5,-,-,TGTGCCAGCAGCTTTACAGGGCGGAATCAGCCCCAGCATTTT,CASSFTGRNQPQHF
TRBV9,TRBJ2-1,-,-,TGTGCCAGCAGCGTAGTTGGGGTCTCCTACAATGAGCAGTTCTTC,CASSVVGVSYNEQFF
TRBV10-3,TRBJ1-4,TRBD1,few,TGTGCCATGGGACAGGGGGATGAAAAACTGTTTTTT,CAMGQGDEKLFF
TRBV4-3,TRBJ2-7,-,few,TGCGCCAGCAGCCAAGTGAGTGGACCGGGGGGCCATACCTACGAGCAGTACTTC,CASSQVSGPGGHTYEQYF